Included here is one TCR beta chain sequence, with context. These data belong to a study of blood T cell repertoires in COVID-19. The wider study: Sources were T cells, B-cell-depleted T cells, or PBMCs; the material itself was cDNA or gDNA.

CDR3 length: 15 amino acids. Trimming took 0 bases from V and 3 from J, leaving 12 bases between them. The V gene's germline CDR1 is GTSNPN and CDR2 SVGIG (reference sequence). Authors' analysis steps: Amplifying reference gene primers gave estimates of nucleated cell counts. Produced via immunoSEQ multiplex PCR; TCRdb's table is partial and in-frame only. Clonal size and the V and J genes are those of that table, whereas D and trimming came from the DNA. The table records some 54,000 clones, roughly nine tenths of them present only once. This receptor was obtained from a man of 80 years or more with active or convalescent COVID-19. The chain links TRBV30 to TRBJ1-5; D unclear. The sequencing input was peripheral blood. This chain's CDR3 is CAWSVVGRNNQPQHF. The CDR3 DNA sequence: TGTGCCTGGAGTGTAGTTGGCCGCAACAATCAGCCCCAGCATTTT.